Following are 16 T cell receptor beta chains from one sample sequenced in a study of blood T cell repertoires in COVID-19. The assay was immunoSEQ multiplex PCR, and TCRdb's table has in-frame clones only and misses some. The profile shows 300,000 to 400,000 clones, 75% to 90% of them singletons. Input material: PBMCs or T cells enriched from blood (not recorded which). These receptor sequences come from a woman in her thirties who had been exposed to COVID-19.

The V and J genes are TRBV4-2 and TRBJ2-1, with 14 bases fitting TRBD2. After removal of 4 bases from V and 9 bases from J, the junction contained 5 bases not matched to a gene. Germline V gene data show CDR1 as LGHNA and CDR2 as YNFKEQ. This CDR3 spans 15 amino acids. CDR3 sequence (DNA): TGTGCCAGCAGCCGGGGACTAGCGGGAGACGGTGAGCAGTTCTTC. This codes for CASSRGLAGDGEQFF.

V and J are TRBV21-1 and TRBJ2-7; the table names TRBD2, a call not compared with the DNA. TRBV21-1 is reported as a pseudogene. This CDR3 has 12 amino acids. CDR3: CASSTRDYEQYF. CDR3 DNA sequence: TGTGCCAGCAGCACCCGGGACTACGAGCAGTACTTC.

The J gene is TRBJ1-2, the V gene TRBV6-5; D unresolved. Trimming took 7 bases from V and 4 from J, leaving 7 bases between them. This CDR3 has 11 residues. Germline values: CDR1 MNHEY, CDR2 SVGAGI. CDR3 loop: CASIGVYGYTF. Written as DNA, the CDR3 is TGTGCCAGCATCGGGGTCTATGGCTACACCTTC.

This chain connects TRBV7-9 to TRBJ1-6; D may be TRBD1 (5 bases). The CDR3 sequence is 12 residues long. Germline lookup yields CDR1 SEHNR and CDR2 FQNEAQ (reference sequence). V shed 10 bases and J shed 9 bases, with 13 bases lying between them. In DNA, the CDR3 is TGTGCCACAGCAGGACAAGGTTCACCCCTCCACTTT. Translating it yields CATAGQGSPLHF.

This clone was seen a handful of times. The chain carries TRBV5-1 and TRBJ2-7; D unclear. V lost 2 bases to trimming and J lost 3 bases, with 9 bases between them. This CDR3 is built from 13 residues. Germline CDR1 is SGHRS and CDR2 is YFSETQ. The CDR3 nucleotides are TGCGCCAGCAGCTTAACGACGGGCTACGAGCAGTACTTC. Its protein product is CASSLTTGYEQYF.

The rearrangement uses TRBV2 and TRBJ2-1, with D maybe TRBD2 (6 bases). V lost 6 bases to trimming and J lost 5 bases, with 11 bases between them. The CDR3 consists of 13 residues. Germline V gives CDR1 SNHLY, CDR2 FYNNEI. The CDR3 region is CASRVAVHNEQFF. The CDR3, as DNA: TGTGCCAGCAGGGTAGCGGTTCACAATGAGCAGTTCTTC.

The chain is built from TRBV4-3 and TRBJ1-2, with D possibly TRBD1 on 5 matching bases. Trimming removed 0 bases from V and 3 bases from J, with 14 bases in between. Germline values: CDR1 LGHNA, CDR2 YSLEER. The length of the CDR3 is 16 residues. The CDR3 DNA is TGCGCCAGCAGCCAAGACACTCAGGGAAGCCACTATGGCTACACCTTC. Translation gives CASSQDTQGSHYGYTF.

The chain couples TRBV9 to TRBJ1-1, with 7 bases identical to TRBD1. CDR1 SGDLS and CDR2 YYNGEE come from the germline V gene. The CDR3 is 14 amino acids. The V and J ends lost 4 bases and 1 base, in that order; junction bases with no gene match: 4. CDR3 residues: CASSWGQTNTEAFF. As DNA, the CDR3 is TGTGCCAGCAGCTGGGGACAGACGAACACTGAAGCTTTCTTT.

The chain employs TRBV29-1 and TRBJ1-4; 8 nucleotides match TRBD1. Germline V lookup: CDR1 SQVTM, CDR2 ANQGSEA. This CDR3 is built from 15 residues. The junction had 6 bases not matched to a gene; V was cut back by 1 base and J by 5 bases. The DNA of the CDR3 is TGCAGCGTTGAAGGGACAGGGTTTTTAAATGAAAAACTGTTTTTT. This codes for CSVEGTGFLNEKLFF. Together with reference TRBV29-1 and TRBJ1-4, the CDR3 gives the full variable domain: SAVISQKPSRDICQRGTSLTIQCQVDSQVTMMFWYRQQPGQSLTLIATANQGSEATYESGFVIDKFPISRPNLTFSTLTVSNMSPEDSSIYLCSVEGTGFLNEKLFFGSGTQLSVL.

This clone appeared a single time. This CDR3 reads CASSLFRTAYGYTF. The CDR3, as DNA: TGTGCCAGCAGTTTATTTAGGACAGCCTATGGCTACACCTTC. The chain has TRBV27 and TRBJ1-2, with D perhaps TRBD1 (6 bases). The V and J ends lost 1 base and 4 bases respectively, with 10 bases between them. CDR1 is MNHEY and CDR2 is SMNVEV in the germline V gene (reference sequence). This CDR3 is 14 amino acids long.

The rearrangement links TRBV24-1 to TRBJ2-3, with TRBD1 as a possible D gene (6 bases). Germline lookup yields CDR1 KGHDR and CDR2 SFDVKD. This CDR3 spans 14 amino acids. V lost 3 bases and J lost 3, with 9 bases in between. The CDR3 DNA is TGTGCCACCAGTGATACCAGGGGTACAGATACGCAGTATTTT. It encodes CATSDTRGTDTQYF.

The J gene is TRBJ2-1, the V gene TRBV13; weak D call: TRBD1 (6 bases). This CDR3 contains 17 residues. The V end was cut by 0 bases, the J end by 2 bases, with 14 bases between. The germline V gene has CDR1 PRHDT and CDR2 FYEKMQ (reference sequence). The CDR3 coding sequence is TGTGCCAGCAGCTTAGGTTCCTGGGACACCGCCTACAATGAGCAGTTCTTC. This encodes CASSLGSWDTAYNEQFF.

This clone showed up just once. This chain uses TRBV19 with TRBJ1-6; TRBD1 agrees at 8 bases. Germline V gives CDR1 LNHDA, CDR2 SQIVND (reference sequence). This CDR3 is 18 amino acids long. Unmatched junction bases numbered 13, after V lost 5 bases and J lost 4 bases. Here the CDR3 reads CASSLFRTGRGYNSPLHF. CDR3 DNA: TGTGCCAGTAGTCTATTTCGGACAGGGCGTGGATATAATTCACCCCTCCACTTT.

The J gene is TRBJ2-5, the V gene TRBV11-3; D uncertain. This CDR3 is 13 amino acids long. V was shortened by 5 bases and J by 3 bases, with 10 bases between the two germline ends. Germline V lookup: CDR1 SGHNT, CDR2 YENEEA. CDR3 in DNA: TGTGCCAGCAGCCCCCCCGGAGAAGAGACCCAGTACTTC. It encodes CASSPPGEETQYF.

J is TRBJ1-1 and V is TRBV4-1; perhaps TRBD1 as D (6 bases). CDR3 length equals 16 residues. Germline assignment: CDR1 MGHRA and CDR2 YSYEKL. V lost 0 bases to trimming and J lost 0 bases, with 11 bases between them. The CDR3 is CASSQDLWTVNTEAFF. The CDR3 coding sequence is TGCGCCAGCAGCCAAGACCTCTGGACAGTGAACACTGAAGCTTTCTTT.

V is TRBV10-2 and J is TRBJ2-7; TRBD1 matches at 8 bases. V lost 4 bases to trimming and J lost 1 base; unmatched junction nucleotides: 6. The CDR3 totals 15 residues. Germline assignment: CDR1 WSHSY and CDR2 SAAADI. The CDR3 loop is CASSVSDRVSYEQYF. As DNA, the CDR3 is TGCGCCAGCAGTGTTTCGGACAGGGTTTCCTACGAGCAGTACTTC.